This T cell receptor beta chain derives from a study of cytomegalovirus exposure and HLA in healthy donors. Assay: immunoSEQ multiplex PCR; the TCRdb copy retains only in-frame clones and omits some. Found here are some 260,000 clones, about 88% of them singletons; the top ten hold about 12%. On this clone: Its antigen remains unidentified.

This CDR3 has 15 residues. CDR1 and CDR2 (germline): MNHEY, SVGAGI. V lost 4 bases, J lost 7 bases, and 12 bases stayed unmatched. General observations from the study: According to the study, roughly 160 TCR beta chains were cytomegalovirus-associated. Under in vitro conditions, a few CMV-associated chains were confirmed as specific for CMV antigens. Most observed TCR sequences were rare, whereas some public TCRs were detected in many donors. A classifier reportedly called cytomegalovirus status with high sensitivity and specificity.

The sample comprised PBMCs. The J gene is TRBJ1-2, the V gene TRBV6-5; 7 nucleotides match TRBD1. The source is a man aged 18 to 35 in good health and CMV-seropositive. CDR3 loop: CASSSSPTGLVGYTF. DNA of the CDR3: TGTGCCAGCAGTTCCAGTCCGACAGGGTTAGTTGGCTACACCTTC.